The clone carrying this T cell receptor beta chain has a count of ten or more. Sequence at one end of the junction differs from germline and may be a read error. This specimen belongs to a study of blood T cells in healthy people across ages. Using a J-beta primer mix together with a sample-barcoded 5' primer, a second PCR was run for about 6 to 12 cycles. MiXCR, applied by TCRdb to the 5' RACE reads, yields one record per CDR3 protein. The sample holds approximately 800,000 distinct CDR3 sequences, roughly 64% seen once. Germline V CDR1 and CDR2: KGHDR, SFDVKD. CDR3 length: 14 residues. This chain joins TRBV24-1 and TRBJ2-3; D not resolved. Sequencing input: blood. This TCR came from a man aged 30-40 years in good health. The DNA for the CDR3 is TGTGCCACAAGTGAGTGGGCCCGCACAGATACGCAGTATTTT. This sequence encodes CATSEWARTDTQYF.